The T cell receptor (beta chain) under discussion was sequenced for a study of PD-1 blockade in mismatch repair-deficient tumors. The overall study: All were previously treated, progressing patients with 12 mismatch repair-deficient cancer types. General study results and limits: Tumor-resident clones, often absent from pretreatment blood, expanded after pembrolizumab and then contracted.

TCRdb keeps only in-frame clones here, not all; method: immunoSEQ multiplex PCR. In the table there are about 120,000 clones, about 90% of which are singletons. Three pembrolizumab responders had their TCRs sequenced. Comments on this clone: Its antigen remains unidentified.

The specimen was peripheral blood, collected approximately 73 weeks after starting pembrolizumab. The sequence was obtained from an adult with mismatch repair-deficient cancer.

This CDR3 reads CSVGGQAYNEQFF. In nucleotides, the CDR3 is TGCAGCGTCGGCGGACAAGCCTACAATGAGCAGTTCTTC. This chain connects TRBV29-1 to TRBJ2-1, with a possible D match to TRBD1 (5 bases). Between the trimmed V and J ends, which lost 6 bases and 2 bases, there was a span of 11 bases. The CDR3 runs 13 residues. Germline assignment: CDR1 SQVTM and CDR2 ANQGSEA.